The 9 T cell receptor beta chains below were found in one sample sequenced in a study of shared clonotypes between healthy human individuals. Sequenced by immunoSEQ multiplex PCR; TCRdb stores in-frame clones only, minus some. This table holds a few million clones, over 85% found once. The specimen sequenced was naive CD4+ T cells sorted from blood. Stated subset: CD45RA+ positively selected. The receptors were gathered from a man younger than 35 in good health.

The chain couples TRBV7-9 to TRBJ2-5, with D unresolved. Germline CDR1 SEHNR, CDR2 FQNEAQ (reference sequence). Trimming cost V 5 bases and J 4 bases, with 17 bases left between them. This CDR3 is 15 amino acids long. The CDR3 region is CASSRPRALGETQYF. The CDR3, as DNA: TGTGCCAGCAGCCGACCCCGCGCCCTCGGAGAGACCCAGTACTTC.

The V and J genes are TRBV11-2 and TRBJ2-2; 7 bases match TRBD2. Germline CDR1 and CDR2: SGHAT and FQNNGV. This CDR3 region has 15 residues. The ends lost 6 bases at V and 5 bases at J; junction bases unmatched: 9. The CDR3 nucleotides are TGTGCCAGCAGTTTCCAGCGGGGCCCGACCGGGGAGCTGTTTTTT. It yields the protein CASSFQRGPTGELFF.

The rearrangement uses TRBV19 and TRBJ1-2, with D possibly TRBD1 on 6 matching bases. The CDR3 has 14 residues. Germline CDR1 reads LNHDA; CDR2 reads SQIVND (reference sequence). V shed 0 bases and J shed 4 bases, with 9 bases lying between them. DNA for the CDR3: TGTGCCAGTAGTATAGATCGGGGGGCCTATGGCTACACCTTC. Translating it yields CASSIDRGAYGYTF. Combining the CDR3 with reference TRBV19 and TRBJ1-2 gives the whole variable domain DGGITQSPKYLFRKEGQNVTLSCEQNLNHDAMYWYRQDPGQGLRLIYYSQIVNDFQKGDIAEGYSVSREKKESFPLTVTSAQKNPTAFYLCASSIDRGAYGYTFGSGTRLTVV.

The V and J genes are TRBV5-4 and TRBJ1-1, with unresolved D. Germline V CDR1 and CDR2: SGHNT, YYREEE (reference sequence). CDR3 length equals 13 residues. Trimming shortened V by 2 bases and J by 5 bases, and 10 bases separated the two germline ends. The CDR3 DNA reads TGTGCCAGCAGCTTTGGCCGGGGTACTGAAGCTTTCTTT. Amino acid sequence: CASSFGRGTEAFF.

The chain recombines TRBV19 with TRBJ1-5, with D uncertain. Trimming removed 1 base from V and 2 bases from J, with 6 bases in between. Germline CDR1 is LNHDA and CDR2 is SQIVND (reference sequence). CDR3 length: 14 amino acids. CDR3 region: CASSIGLRNQPQHF. The CDR3 DNA is TGTGCCAGTAGTATAGGTCTACGCAATCAGCCCCAGCATTTT.

This clone has just one count. The V and J genes are TRBV27 and TRBJ2-2; unclear D gene. Germline V lookup: CDR1 MNHEY, CDR2 SMNVEV (reference sequence). Trimming left V 3 bases short and J 6 bases short, with 5 bases between. This CDR3 has 12 residues. CDR3 sequence: CASSLPSGELFF. In DNA form, the CDR3 reads TGTGCCAGCAGTTTGCCGTCCGGGGAGCTGTTTTTT.

The chain uses TRBV9 and TRBJ2-7; D possibly matches TRBD1 or TRBD2 (5 bases each). The ends were cut back, 0 bases at V and 3 bases at J, with 10 bases in the middle. The germline gives CDR1 SGDLS, CDR2 YYNGEE. The CDR3 is 14 residues long. The CDR3 nucleotides are TGTGCCAGCAGCGTAGAAGGGGCGGGCTACGAGCAGTACTTC. Translating gives CASSVEGAGYEQYF.

The gene calls are TRBV5-1 and TRBJ1-3; perhaps TRBD1 as D (6 bases). This CDR3 has 16 amino acids. V was pared by 1 base and J by 0 bases, with 11 bases between. The germline V gene has CDR1 SGHRS and CDR2 YFSETQ. The DNA for the CDR3 is TGCGCCAGCAGCTTGTTGGACAGCAACTCTGGAAACACCATATATTTT. This codes for CASSLLDSNSGNTIYF.

Concerning this clone itself: Relative to the germline gene, one junction end is altered; a read error may explain this. The chain is built from TRBV7-7 and TRBJ2-5, with unresolved D. The CDR3 consists of 15 residues. Per the germline V gene, CDR1 is SSHAT and CDR2 is FNYEAQ (reference sequence). CDR3 nucleotides: TGTGCTAGCAGCTTAGCCGACCTTTCCCAAGAGACCCAGTACTTC. It is translated as CASSLADLSQETQYF. The entire variable domain, with the rest obtained from reference TRBV7-7 and TRBJ2-5, is as follows: GAGVSQSPRYKVTKRGQDVTLRCDPISSHATLYWYQQALGQGPEFLTYFNYEAQPDKSGLPSDRFSAERPEGSISTLTIQRTEQRDSAMYRCASSLADLSQETQYFGPGTRLLVL.